The 18 T cell receptor beta chains below all came from one sample that was sequenced in a study of shared clonotypes between healthy human individuals. Terminally differentiated effector memory CD45RA+ cells were left out of the naive CD8 fraction, which was CD45RO-negative and positively selected for CCR7. Assay: immunoSEQ multiplex PCR; the TCRdb copy retains only in-frame clones and omits some. The sample lists roughly 2.1 million clones, under 95% occurring once. Sequencing was carried out using naive CD8+ T cells from PBMCs. These receptors were collected from a man younger than 35 in good health. Some clones in this sample may be carry-over from other donors' samples.

CDR3 nucleotide sequence: TGTGCCAGCAGCTTAGCGGTAAGGAATGAGCAGTTCTTC. Translated: CASSLAVRNEQFF. This chain connects TRBV7-9 to TRBJ2-1; D unclear. This CDR3 is built from 13 residues. Germline V CDR1 and CDR2: SEHNR, FQNEAQ (reference sequence). Trimming shortened V by 0 bases and J by 7 bases, and 7 bases separated the two germline ends.

DNA for the CDR3: TGTGCCAGCAGTTTGCACAGGGACTACGAGCAGTACTTC. Amino acid sequence: CASSLHRDYEQYF. This chain uses TRBV6-5 with TRBJ2-7, with D possibly matching TRBD1 (6 bases). V lost 4 bases and J 3 bases, leaving 10 bases between the germline ends. The germline CDR1 and CDR2 sequences are MNHEY and SVGAGI. There are 13 residues in the CDR3.

The chain's CDR3 is CASSLVGSRNEQFF. The CDR3 nucleotides read TGTGCCAGCAGCTTGGTGGGGAGCAGGAATGAGCAGTTCTTC. This chain connects TRBV5-6 to TRBJ2-1; a possible D gene is TRBD2 (5 bases). The CDR3 totals 14 residues. V was trimmed by 0 bases and J by 7 bases, leaving 11 bases between them. The germline V gene has CDR1 SGHDT and CDR2 YYEEEE. The whole variable domain, filled in from reference TRBV5-6 and TRBJ2-1, reads DAGVTQSPTHLIKTRGQQVTLRCSPKSGHDTVSWYQQALGQGPQFIFQYYEEEERQRGNFPDRFSGHQFPNYSSELNVNALLLGDSALYLCASSLVGSRNEQFFGPGTRLTVL.

This sequence joins TRBV6-6 and TRBJ2-7; D may be TRBD2 (6 bases). The germline CDR1 and CDR2 sequences are MNHNY and SVGAGI (reference sequence). CDR3 length: 14 residues. V was pared by 2 bases and J by 3 bases, with 11 bases between. CDR3 loop: CASSYGGNYYEQYF. The CDR3, as DNA: TGTGCCAGCAGTTACGGCGGGAACTACTACGAGCAGTACTTC.

The chain employs TRBV6-5 and TRBJ1-5, with D possibly being TRBD1 (6 bases). Trimming cost V 5 bases and J 1 base, with 12 bases left between them. Germline values: CDR1 MNHEY, CDR2 SVGAGI. The length of the CDR3 is 15 residues. Written as DNA, the CDR3 is TGTGCCAGCAGTCCCGGGACACTCAGCAATCAGCCCCAGCATTTT. Residues: CASSPGTLSNQPQHF.

This clone was detected only once. The chain couples TRBV29-1 to TRBJ2-2, with no clear D. The CDR3 is made up of 11 amino acids. Germline CDR1 SQVTM, CDR2 ANQGSEA. V lost 4 bases and J 7 bases, leaving 7 bases between the germline ends. The CDR3 DNA is TGCAGCGTTGCGTACGGCGGGGAGCTGTTTTTT. Translation gives CSVAYGGELFF.

The chain combines TRBV9 with TRBJ2-1; perhaps TRBD1 as D (6 bases). The CDR3 has 15 residues. Germline CDR1 is SGDLS and CDR2 is YYNGEE. V was shortened by 3 bases and J by 4 bases, with 14 bases between the two germline ends. This chain's CDR3 is CASSDRGSPYNEQFF. DNA for the CDR3: TGTGCCAGCAGCGATAGGGGGAGCCCTTACAATGAGCAGTTCTTC. Full variable domain (missing parts from reference TRBV9 and TRBJ2-1): DSGVTQTPKHLITATGQRVTLRCSPRSGDLSVYWYQQSLDQGLQFLIQYYNGEERAKGNILERFSAQQFPDLHSELNLSSLELGDSALYFCASSDRGSPYNEQFFGPGTRLTVL.

V is TRBV6-5 and J is TRBJ2-4, with D possibly TRBD1 on 6 matching bases. The V end lost 5 bases, the J end lost 5 bases, and 10 bases lay between the germline ends. The CDR3 is made up of 13 amino acids. CDR1 is MNHEY and CDR2 is SVGAGI in the germline V gene. The CDR3 loop is CASSAEGENIQYF. Written as DNA, the CDR3 is TGTGCCAGCAGTGCCGAGGGGGAAAACATTCAGTACTTC.

The chain is built from TRBV9 and TRBJ2-1; TRBD2 aligns across 8 bases. Losses at the gene ends were 2 bases for V and 8 bases for J; bases not matched to a gene: 12. The CDR3 sequence is 16 residues long. Germline V gene data show CDR1 as SGDLS and CDR2 as YYNGEE. The CDR3 DNA reads as TGTGCCAGCAGCGTCCGTAGCGGGGCCAGGCTGGATGAGCAGTTCTTC. Its protein product is CASSVRSGARLDEQFF. Drawing the rest from reference TRBV9 and TRBJ2-1, the complete variable domain is DSGVTQTPKHLITATGQRVTLRCSPRSGDLSVYWYQQSLDQGLQFLIQYYNGEERAKGNILERFSAQQFPDLHSELNLSSLELGDSALYFCASSVRSGARLDEQFFGPGTRLTVL.

This chain connects TRBV5-1 to TRBJ1-1, with D possibly matching TRBD1 (6 bases). Germline CDR1 is SGHRS and CDR2 is YFSETQ. Trimming left V 5 bases short and J 2 bases short, with 37 bases between. The CDR3 is 22 residues long. The CDR3 DNA reads as TGCGCCAGCAGTTCTGGACAGATTGATGTCCTCGCGGACCGTGGTGGAAACACTGAAGCTTTCTTT. The encoded protein is CASSSGQIDVLADRGGNTEAFF.

V is TRBV4-3 and J is TRBJ2-2, with D possibly matching TRBD2 (5 bases). Germline V lookup: CDR1 LGHNA, CDR2 YSLEER. This CDR3 has 16 amino acids. V lost 2 bases, J lost 0 bases, and 10 bases lay in between. The CDR3 loop is CASSQPAEANTGELFF. CDR3 coding DNA: TGCGCCAGCAGCCAACCAGCGGAGGCGAACACCGGGGAGCTGTTTTTT.

Only one count was recorded for this clone. The chain has TRBV28 and TRBJ1-4; D gene ambiguous. V was clipped by 8 bases and J by 8 bases, with 15 bases between them. The CDR3 runs to 13 residues. CDR1 is MDHEN and CDR2 is SYDVKM in the germline V gene. CDR3 loop: CASVRQLDEKLFF. The CDR3 bases are TGTGCCAGCGTCAGGCAGTTGGACGAAAAACTGTTTTTT.

The chain links TRBV30 to TRBJ2-4; 8 bases are shared with TRBD2. The ends lost 2 bases at V and 0 bases at J; junction bases unmatched: 3. CDR3 length: 15 amino acids. Germline V gene data show CDR1 as GTSNPN and CDR2 as SVGIG (reference sequence). CDR3 DNA sequence: TGTGCCTGGAGTACCACTAGCGGAGCCAAAAACATTCAGTACTTC. Its translation is CAWSTTSGAKNIQYF.

V is TRBV27 and J is TRBJ2-7; 12 bases are a match to TRBD1. V shed 6 bases and J 2 bases; nucleotides not matched to a gene: 11. The CDR3 sequence is 17 residues long. Germline V lookup: CDR1 MNHEY, CDR2 SMNVEV (reference sequence). The CDR3: CASRPRGQGAPAYEQYF. DNA of the CDR3: TGTGCCAGCAGACCAAGGGGACAGGGGGCGCCGGCCTACGAGCAGTACTTC.

Of note for this clone: Other DNA sequences within the sample encode an identical CDR3. The chain employs TRBV27 and TRBJ2-1; D perhaps matches TRBD1 (5 bases). CDR3 length: 13 residues. The V gene lost 5 bases and the J gene lost 2 bases, with 7 bases spanning the gap. Germline values: CDR1 MNHEY, CDR2 SMNVEV (reference sequence). The CDR3 is CASSTTAYNEQFF. The CDR3, as DNA: TGTGCCAGCAGTACGACAGCCTACAATGAGCAGTTCTTC.

The chain uses TRBV7-9 and TRBJ2-5, with 12 bases lining up with TRBD2. The CDR3 totals 15 residues. CDR1 is SEHNR and CDR2 is FQNEAQ in the germline V gene (reference sequence). Trimming cost V 5 bases and J 4 bases; bases outside gene matches: 5. In DNA form, the CDR3 reads TGTGCCAGCAGCCCTAGCGGGAGGGCGGGAGAGACCCAGTACTTC. Protein sequence: CASSPSGRAGETQYF. Using reference TRBV7-9 and TRBJ2-5 for the parts outside the CDR3, the full variable domain is DTGVSQNPRHKITKRGQNVTFRCDPISEHNRLYWYRQTLGQGPEFLTYFQNEAQLEKSRLLSDRFSAERPKGSFSTLEIQRTEQGDSAMYLCASSPSGRAGETQYFGPGTRLLVL.

This clone was seen a few times. The chain uses TRBV19 and TRBJ1-5; a possible D gene is TRBD1 (6 bases). Germline CDR1 reads LNHDA; CDR2 reads SQIVND (reference sequence). The CDR3 totals 13 residues. Between the trimmed V and J ends, which lost 10 bases and 2 bases, there was a span of 12 bases. Here the CDR3 reads CATKDSGNQPQHF. For the CDR3, the DNA is TGTGCCACCAAGGACAGCGGCAATCAGCCCCAGCATTTT.

CDR3 in amino acids: CASSLVLTEAFF. CDR3 nucleotide sequence: TGTGCCAGCAGCTTGGTACTGACTGAAGCTTTCTTT. The J gene is TRBJ1-1, the V gene TRBV5-8; D remains ambiguous. V was clipped by 0 bases and J by 5 bases, with 5 bases between them. Germline CDR1 reads SGHTS; CDR2 reads YDEGEE. The CDR3 has 12 amino acids.